This T cell receptor beta chain comes out of a study of blood T cell repertoires in COVID-19. The CDR3 runs 13 residues. Trimming pared 3 bases from V and 7 bases from J, leaving 7 bases between. Germline V CDR1 and CDR2: MNHEY, SVGAGI. Repertoires were generated with immunoSEQ multiplex PCR, while TCRdb's copy carries only in-frame clones and drops some. The sample holds more than 70,000 clones, 75% to 85% seen once. The sequencing input was peripheral blood. V and J are TRBV6-5 and TRBJ1-6, with a possible D match to TRBD1 (5 bases). The clonotype originates from a human donor in a cohort sampled during active COVID-19. The CDR3 DNA follows: TGTGCCAGCAGTTATTACAGGAATTCACCCCTCCACTTT. Protein sequence: CASSYYRNSPLHF.